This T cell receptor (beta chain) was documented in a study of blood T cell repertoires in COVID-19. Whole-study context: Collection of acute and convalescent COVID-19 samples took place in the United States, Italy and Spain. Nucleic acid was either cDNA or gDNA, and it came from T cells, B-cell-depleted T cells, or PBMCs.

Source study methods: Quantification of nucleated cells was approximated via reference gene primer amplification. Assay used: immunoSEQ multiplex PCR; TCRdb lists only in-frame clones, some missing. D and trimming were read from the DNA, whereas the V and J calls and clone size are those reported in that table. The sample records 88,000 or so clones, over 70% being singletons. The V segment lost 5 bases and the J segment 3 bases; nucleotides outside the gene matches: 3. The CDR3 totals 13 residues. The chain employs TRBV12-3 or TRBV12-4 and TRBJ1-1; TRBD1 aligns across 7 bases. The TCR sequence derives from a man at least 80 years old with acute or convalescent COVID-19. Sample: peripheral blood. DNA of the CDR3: TGTGCCAGCAGTACAGGGGTAGACACTGAAGCTTTCTTT. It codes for CASSTGVDTEAFF.